These 9 T cell receptor beta chains were all obtained from the same sample, sequenced in a study of T cell responses to AZD1222 COVID-19 vaccine. The table came from immunoSEQ multiplex PCR; TCRdb's copy has only in-frame clones and leaves some out. The top ten clones hold roughly 4.5% of a sample with roughly 120,000 clones, just under 90% of them seen once. Sequencing was performed on peripheral blood, taken on day 0 of AZD1222 vaccination. The source is an adult in good health.

This clone was seen just once. The rearrangement uses TRBV5-1 and TRBJ2-3; 9 bases agree with TRBD2. This CDR3 is 15 amino acids long. Germline-derived CDR1 and CDR2 are SGHRS and YFSETQ. The J segment lost 2 bases and the V segment lost 2 bases, leaving 3 bases of the junction unmatched. The CDR3 sequence: CASSFSGSYTDTQYF. CDR3 bases: TGCGCCAGCAGCTTTAGCGGGAGCTACACAGATACGCAGTATTTT. Full variable domain (rest looked up from reference TRBV5-1 and TRBJ2-3): KAGVTQTPRYLIKTRGQQVTLSCSPISGHRSVSWYQQTPGQGLQFLFEYFSETQRNKGNFPGRFSGRQFSNSRSEMNVSTLELGDSALYLCASSFSGSYTDTQYFGPGTRLTVL.

This clone was picked up one time. The chain couples TRBV7-9 to TRBJ1-2, with a possible D match to TRBD1 (5 bases). This CDR3 has 13 amino acids. V dropped 5 bases and J dropped 3 bases, with 10 bases sitting between them. Germline CDR1 SEHNR, CDR2 FQNEAQ (reference sequence). Here the CDR3 reads CASSPGGDYGYTF. As DNA, the CDR3 is TGTGCCAGCAGCCCGGGGGGGGACTATGGCTACACCTTC.

The rearrangement joins TRBV7-7 to TRBJ2-1; D is possibly TRBD1 or TRBD2 (5 bases each). Per germline, CDR1 SSHAT and CDR2 FNYEAQ (reference sequence). The CDR3 sequence is 15 residues long. With 5 bases removed from V and 4 bases from J, the gap between germline ends came to 15 bases. CDR3 nucleotide sequence: TGTGCCAGCAGCCAGAGCCTGGGACGGTACAATGAGCAGTTCTTC. It specifies CASSQSLGRYNEQFF.

This chain links TRBV3-1 (or the pseudogene TRBV3-2) with TRBJ1-2; no reliable D call. CDR1 is LGHDT, CDR2 YNNKEL, per germline (reference sequence). CDR3 length equals 13 residues. The ends were cut back, 5 bases at V and 4 bases at J, with 11 bases in the middle. DNA of the CDR3: TGTGCCAGCAGCATTGACCCCTCCTATGGCTACACCTTC. Translated: CASSIDPSYGYTF.

The chain links TRBV12-5 to TRBJ1-1; D gene unclear. CDR3 length equals 17 residues. With 4 bases removed from V and 1 base from J, the gap between germline ends came to 19 bases. Germline V gene lookup returns CDR1 LGHNT and CDR2 FRNRAP. DNA for the CDR3: TGTGCTAGTGGTTGGTTTCCTTCGGGGATCTCGAACACTGAAGCTTTCTTT. This codes for CASGWFPSGISNTEAFF.

The V gene is TRBV27, the J gene TRBJ2-7; TRBD2 aligns across 11 bases. V lost 2 bases, J lost 5 bases, and 5 bases stayed unmatched. The CDR3 loop spans 15 amino acids. Germline V gene sequence: CDR1 MNHEY, CDR2 SMNVEV (reference sequence). CDR3 DNA sequence: TGTGCCAGCAGTTTAGTGCCTAGCGGGGGGAACGAGCAGTACTTC. This codes for CASSLVPSGGNEQYF.

The V and J genes are TRBV5-1 and TRBJ2-1; tentative D call: TRBD1 (6 bases). V shed 0 bases and J shed 4 bases, with 8 bases lying between them. The CDR3 length is 14 residues. Germline CDR1 and CDR2: SGHRS and YFSETQ. CDR3 in DNA: TGCGCCAGCAGCTTGGCGGGACAATACAATGAGCAGTTCTTC. It translates to CASSLAGQYNEQFF.

This rearrangement joins TRBV14 to TRBJ1-3; tentatively, D is TRBD1 (5 bases). Trimming removed 2 bases at V and 1 base at J, with 6 bases between. Germline V lookup: CDR1 SGHDN, CDR2 FVKESK. The CDR3 sequence is 14 residues long. As DNA, the CDR3 is TGTGCCAGCAGCCAACAGGGATCTGGAAACACCATATATTTT. It yields the protein CASSQQGSGNTIYF.

The V gene is TRBV11-3, the J gene TRBJ2-1, with 8 bases matching TRBD2. V dropped 0 bases and J dropped 5; count of bases not matched to a gene: 6. The germline gives CDR1 SGHNT, CDR2 YENEEA. This CDR3 region has 16 residues. DNA of the CDR3: TGTGCCAGCAGCTTAGAGGGAGGGACTAGGCACAATGAGCAGTTCTTC. It translates to CASSLEGGTRHNEQFF.